Listed below are T cell receptor beta chains from one sample, sequenced in a study of control samples from healthy donors and cancer patients. Sequencing was performed with immunoSEQ multiplex PCR; in TCRdb, only in-frame clones are kept and a portion is missing. The data contain about 98,000 clones, 92% of them seen just once; the ten biggest clones take up less than 2.5%. Sequences were obtained from blood. The receptors derive from a woman between 18 and 30 years old in good health. Each CDR3 is given with its conserved first and last residue. Fields, in order: V gene, J gene, D gene, clone size, CDR3 protein, CDR3 DNA. A D gene is named only where the DNA matches it firmly. Clone sizes are given selectively: once, few, many, or a class where the clone is expanded.

V gene: TRBV7-9
J gene: TRBJ1-2
D gene: TRBD1
clone size: -
CDR3 protein: CAGQGTGGDGYTF
CDR3 DNA: TGTGCCGGACAGGGGACAGGGGGCGATGGCTACACCTTC

V gene: TRBV27
J gene: TRBJ1-2
D gene: -
clone size: -
CDR3 protein: CASRDRRFNYGYTF
CDR3 DNA: TGTGCCAGCAGAGACCGACGGTTTAACTATGGCTACACCTTC

V gene: TRBV5-6
J gene: TRBJ1-1
D gene: TRBD1
clone size: -
CDR3 protein: CASSQGTGKGTEAFF
CDR3 DNA: TGTGCCAGCAGCCAAGGGACAGGTAAGGGCACTGAAGCTTTCTTT

V gene: TRBV10-1
J gene: TRBJ1-6
D gene: -
clone size: -
CDR3 protein: CASSDRASPLHF
CDR3 DNA: TGCGCCAGCAGTGACCGAGCTTCACCCCTCCACTTT

V gene: TRBV15
J gene: TRBJ1-2
D gene: -
clone size: -
CDR3 protein: CATSESIRGTGGYTF
CDR3 DNA: TGTGCCACCAGCGAATCAATAAGGGGTACGGGTGGCTACACCTTC

V gene: TRBV18
J gene: TRBJ2-1
D gene: TRBD2
clone size: -
CDR3 protein: CASSPPSGGLNEQFF
CDR3 DNA: TGTGCCAGCTCACCTCCTAGCGGGGGGCTTAATGAGCAGTTCTTC

V gene: TRBV5-1
J gene: TRBJ1-2
D gene: -
clone size: -
CDR3 protein: CASSLDARNYGYTF
CDR3 DNA: TGCGCCAGCAGCTTGGATGCCAGAAACTATGGCTACACCTTC

V gene: TRBV7-8
J gene: TRBJ2-1
D gene: -
clone size: -
CDR3 protein: CASSHTLQEQFF
CDR3 DNA: TGTGCCAGCAGCCATACGCTACAGGAGCAGTTCTTC

V gene: TRBV4-3
J gene: TRBJ1-3
D gene: -
clone size: -
CDR3 protein: CASSQDIRGKGNTIYF
CDR3 DNA: TGCGCCAGCAGCCAAGATATAAGGGGAAAAGGAAACACCATATATTTT

V gene: TRBV5-4
J gene: TRBJ1-3
D gene: -
clone size: -
CDR3 protein: CASSPAKGDGNTIYF
CDR3 DNA: TGTGCCAGCAGCCCGGCTAAAGGGGATGGAAACACCATATATTTT

V gene: TRBV28
J gene: TRBJ2-1
D gene: -
clone size: -
CDR3 protein: CASSSGRRDEQFF
CDR3 DNA: TGTGCCAGCAGTTCCGGGCGGAGGGATGAGCAGTTCTTC

V gene: TRBV27
J gene: TRBJ2-7
D gene: TRBD1
clone size: -
CDR3 protein: CASRGQGPYEQYF
CDR3 DNA: TGTGCCAGCAGAGGACAGGGACCCTACGAGCAGTACTTC

V gene: TRBV5-1
J gene: TRBJ1-4
D gene: -
clone size: few
CDR3 protein: CASSQGGGDEKLFF
CDR3 DNA: TGCGCCAGCAGCCAAGGTGGGGGCGATGAAAAACTGTTTTTT

V gene: TRBV19
J gene: TRBJ1-1
D gene: -
clone size: -
CDR3 protein: CASRRQGSLNTEAFF
CDR3 DNA: TGTGCCAGTAGGCGTCAGGGAAGTCTGAACACTGAAGCTTTCTTT

V gene: TRBV10-2
J gene: TRBJ2-3
D gene: TRBD2
clone size: -
CDR3 protein: CASKGGTSGSGDTQYF
CDR3 DNA: TGCGCCAGCAAAGGCGGGACTAGCGGGAGTGGAGATACGCAGTATTTT

V gene: TRBV7-9
J gene: TRBJ2-7
D gene: TRBD1
clone size: few
CDR3 protein: CASSLYGTGRQGIDEQYF
CDR3 DNA: TGTGCCAGCAGCTTATATGGCACTGGGAGACAGGGCATCGACGAGCAGTACTTC

V gene: TRBV6-1
J gene: TRBJ1-1
D gene: -
clone size: -
CDR3 protein: CASSERTGWLNTEAFF
CDR3 DNA: TGTGCCAGCAGTGAAAGGACCGGGTGGCTGAACACTGAAGCTTTCTTT

V gene: TRBV28
J gene: TRBJ1-1
D gene: -
clone size: -
CDR3 protein: CASSLSGGAEAFF
CDR3 DNA: TGTGCCAGCAGTTTATCTGGGGGCGCTGAAGCTTTCTTT

V gene: TRBV28
J gene: TRBJ2-1
D gene: -
clone size: -
CDR3 protein: CASRSVRGILYNEQFF
CDR3 DNA: TGTGCCAGCAGGTCCGTACGGGGGATCCTCTACAATGAGCAGTTCTTC

V gene: TRBV5-6
J gene: TRBJ1-3
D gene: TRBD1
clone size: -
CDR3 protein: CASRGQGLDTIYF
CDR3 DNA: TGTGCCAGCAGGGGACAGGGTCTGGACACCATATATTTT

V gene: TRBV30
J gene: TRBJ2-7
D gene: -
clone size: -
CDR3 protein: CAWSAGGPGEQYF
CDR3 DNA: TGTGCCTGGAGTGCCGGGGGGCCGGGGGAGCAGTACTTC

V gene: TRBV27
J gene: TRBJ1-1
D gene: -
clone size: -
CDR3 protein: CASSGNRAREAFF
CDR3 DNA: TGTGCCAGCAGTGGAAACAGGGCCCGGGAAGCTTTCTTT

V gene: TRBV5-7
J gene: TRBJ1-4
D gene: -
clone size: -
CDR3 protein: CASSLDSSPVNEKLFF
CDR3 DNA: TGTGCCAGCAGCTTGGATTCCTCACCCGTTAATGAAAAACTGTTTTTT

V gene: TRBV30
J gene: TRBJ1-6
D gene: -
clone size: -
CDR3 protein: CAWSVSRANSPLHF
CDR3 DNA: TGTGCCTGGAGTGTTTCCAGGGCTAATTCACCCCTCCACTTT

V gene: TRBV29-1
J gene: TRBJ2-2
D gene: -
clone size: -
CDR3 protein: CSVSGSLTGELFF
CDR3 DNA: TGCAGCGTGAGTGGATCCCTCACCGGGGAGCTGTTTTTT

V gene: TRBV30
J gene: TRBJ2-7
D gene: TRBD1
clone size: -
CDR3 protein: CAWSAGTGDNEQYF
CDR3 DNA: TGTGCCTGGAGTGCCGGGACAGGGGACAACGAGCAGTACTTC

V gene: TRBV29-1
J gene: TRBJ1-2
D gene: -
clone size: -
CDR3 protein: CSVDGADGYTF
CDR3 DNA: TGCAGCGTTGACGGGGCAGATGGCTACACCTTC

V gene: TRBV10-3
J gene: TRBJ1-6
D gene: -
clone size: -
CDR3 protein: CATGRTGIVSPLHF
CDR3 DNA: TGTGCCACTGGGCGCACAGGGATTGTGTCACCCCTCCACTTT

V gene: TRBV6-2/TRBV6-3
J gene: TRBJ2-3
D gene: -
clone size: once
CDR3 protein: CASSYFRVGTSTDTQYF
CDR3 DNA: TGTGCCAGCAGTTATTTTAGGGTGGGCACCTCCACAGATACGCAGTATTTT

V gene: TRBV2
J gene: TRBJ1-6
D gene: -
clone size: -
CDR3 protein: CASSQARGNSPLHF
CDR3 DNA: TGTGCCAGCAGTCAGGCCAGGGGAAATTCACCCCTCCACTTT

V gene: TRBV27
J gene: TRBJ1-5
D gene: TRBD1
clone size: -
CDR3 protein: CASSGQGLFNQPQHF
CDR3 DNA: TGTGCCAGCAGTGGACAGGGGTTATTTAATCAGCCCCAGCATTTT

V gene: TRBV28
J gene: TRBJ1-2
D gene: -
clone size: -
CDR3 protein: CASSLSAGIGGYTF
CDR3 DNA: TGTGCCAGCAGTTTATCGGCCGGGATTGGTGGCTACACCTTC

V gene: TRBV6-2/TRBV6-3
J gene: TRBJ1-6
D gene: -
clone size: -
CDR3 protein: CASSYSELINSPLHF
CDR3 DNA: TGTGCCAGCAGTTACTCGGAACTGATTAATTCACCCCTCCACTTT

V gene: TRBV28
J gene: TRBJ1-6
D gene: -
clone size: -
CDR3 protein: CASSPWGTAYNSPLHF
CDR3 DNA: TGTGCCAGCAGTCCCTGGGGGACCGCATATAATTCACCCCTCCACTTT

V gene: TRBV5-1
J gene: TRBJ2-2
D gene: -
clone size: -
CDR3 protein: CASSRGDTGELFF
CDR3 DNA: TGCGCCAGCAGTAGGGGGGACACCGGGGAGCTGTTTTTT

V gene: TRBV5-1
J gene: TRBJ2-7
D gene: -
clone size: -
CDR3 protein: CASSLVSNGVSYEQYF
CDR3 DNA: TGCGCCAGCAGCTTGGTTTCTAACGGGGTCTCCTACGAGCAGTACTTC

V gene: TRBV15
J gene: TRBJ2-2
D gene: -
clone size: -
CDR3 protein: CATSREMVNTGELFF
CDR3 DNA: TGTGCCACCAGCAGAGAAATGGTGAACACCGGGGAGCTGTTTTTT

V gene: TRBV24-1
J gene: TRBJ2-3
D gene: TRBD2
clone size: -
CDR3 protein: CATSASLAGLTDTQYF
CDR3 DNA: TGTGCCACCAGCGCTTCCCTAGCGGGTCTCACAGATACGCAGTATTTT

V gene: TRBV28
J gene: TRBJ1-5
D gene: -
clone size: -
CDR3 protein: CASSENRYQPQHF
CDR3 DNA: TGTGCCAGCAGTGAAAACCGTTATCAGCCCCAGCATTTT

V gene: TRBV12-2
J gene: TRBJ1-4
D gene: -
clone size: -
CDR3 protein: CASRPTGKLYEKLFF
CDR3 DNA: TGTGCAAGTCGCCCTACAGGGAAACTTTATGAAAAACTGTTTTTT

V gene: TRBV5-1
J gene: TRBJ1-1
D gene: TRBD1
clone size: -
CDR3 protein: CASRNPDRGGTEAFF
CDR3 DNA: TGCGCCAGCAGGAACCCGGACAGGGGGGGCACTGAAGCTTTCTTT

V gene: TRBV7-7
J gene: TRBJ1-3
D gene: -
clone size: -
CDR3 protein: CASSAGPLNSGNTIYF
CDR3 DNA: TGTGCCAGCAGCGCCGGACCCTTGAACTCTGGAAACACCATATATTTT

V gene: TRBV2
J gene: TRBJ2-7
D gene: -
clone size: once
CDR3 protein: CASSEEQPENYEQYF
CDR3 DNA: TGTGCCAGCAGTGAAGAACAGCCTGAGAACTACGAGCAGTACTTC

V gene: TRBV15
J gene: TRBJ1-5
D gene: -
clone size: -
CDR3 protein: CATSRVAGRSNQPQHF
CDR3 DNA: TGTGCCACCAGCAGAGTTGCAGGGCGTAGCAATCAGCCCCAGCATTTT

V gene: TRBV6-5
J gene: TRBJ2-3
D gene: -
clone size: -
CDR3 protein: CASVELGATDTQYF
CDR3 DNA: TGTGCCAGTGTAGAGCTAGGGGCGACAGATACGCAGTATTTT

V gene: TRBV27
J gene: TRBJ2-2
D gene: TRBD1
clone size: -
CDR3 protein: CASSYGQGTTGELFF
CDR3 DNA: TGTGCCAGCAGTTACGGACAGGGGACAACCGGGGAGCTGTTTTTT

V gene: TRBV9
J gene: TRBJ2-1
D gene: TRBD2
clone size: -
CDR3 protein: CASSVDPLAGGSNEQFF
CDR3 DNA: TGTGCCAGCAGCGTAGATCCCCTAGCGGGGGGAAGCAATGAGCAGTTCTTC

V gene: TRBV30
J gene: TRBJ2-3
D gene: -
clone size: -
CDR3 protein: CAWSKEGASTDTQYF
CDR3 DNA: TGTGCCTGGAGTAAAGAAGGAGCTAGCACAGATACGCAGTATTTT

V gene: TRBV19
J gene: TRBJ2-7
D gene: -
clone size: -
CDR3 protein: CASGQGSYEQYF
CDR3 DNA: TGTGCCTCAGGGCAGGGCTCCTACGAGCAGTACTTC

V gene: TRBV5-6
J gene: TRBJ1-5
D gene: TRBD1
clone size: -
CDR3 protein: CASSFMDRGDQPQHF
CDR3 DNA: TGTGCCAGCAGCTTCATGGACAGGGGCGATCAGCCCCAGCATTTT

V gene: TRBV11-2
J gene: TRBJ1-1
D gene: -
clone size: -
CDR3 protein: CASSLGAGPPNTEAFF
CDR3 DNA: TGTGCCAGCAGCTTAGGCGCAGGGCCCCCGAACACTGAAGCTTTCTTT

V gene: TRBV27
J gene: TRBJ1-6
D gene: -
clone size: -
CDR3 protein: CASLGGTGGSPLHF
CDR3 DNA: TGTGCCTCTCTAGGGGGGACGGGGGGATCACCCCTCCACTTT

V gene: TRBV4-3
J gene: TRBJ2-5
D gene: -
clone size: few
CDR3 protein: CASSQDLQETQYF
CDR3 DNA: TGCGCCAGCAGCCAAGATTTGCAAGAGACCCAGTACTTC

V gene: TRBV6-1
J gene: TRBJ2-5
D gene: -
clone size: -
CDR3 protein: CASSDATTSFMETQYF
CDR3 DNA: TGTGCCAGCAGTGACGCCACGACTAGTTTTATGGAGACCCAGTACTTC

V gene: TRBV9
J gene: TRBJ2-5
D gene: -
clone size: -
CDR3 protein: CASSVSVGETQYF
CDR3 DNA: TGTGCCAGCAGCGTAAGCGTGGGGGAGACCCAGTACTTC

V gene: TRBV5-8
J gene: TRBJ1-2
D gene: -
clone size: few
CDR3 protein: CASSLSGGAILGYTF
CDR3 DNA: TGTGCCAGCAGCTTGAGTGGGGGCGCGATACTCGGCTACACCTTC